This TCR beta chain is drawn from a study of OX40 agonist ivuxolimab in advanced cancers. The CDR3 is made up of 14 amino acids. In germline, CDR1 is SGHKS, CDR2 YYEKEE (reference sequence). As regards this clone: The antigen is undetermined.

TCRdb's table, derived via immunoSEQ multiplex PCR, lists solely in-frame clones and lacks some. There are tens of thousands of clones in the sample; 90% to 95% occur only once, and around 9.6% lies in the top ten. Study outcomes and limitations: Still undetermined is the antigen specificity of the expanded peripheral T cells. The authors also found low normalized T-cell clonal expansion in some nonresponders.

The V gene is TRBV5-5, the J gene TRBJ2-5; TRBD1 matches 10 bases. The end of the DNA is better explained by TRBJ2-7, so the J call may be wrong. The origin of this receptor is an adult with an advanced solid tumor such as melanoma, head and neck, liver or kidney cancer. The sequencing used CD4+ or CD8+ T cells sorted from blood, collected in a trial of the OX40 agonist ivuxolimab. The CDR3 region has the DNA TGTGCCAGCAGCTTCGGGACAGGGGCCTACGAGCAGTACTTC. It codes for CASSFGTGAYEQYF.